This T cell receptor (beta chain) comes out of a study of blood T cell repertoires in COVID-19. The CDR3 sequence is 16 residues long. J gave up 1 base and V 1 base, and 4 bases lay outside the gene matches. In germline, CDR1 is MDHEN, CDR2 SYDVKM. Authors' processing steps: Amplifying reference gene primers gave estimates of nucleated cell counts. Assay: immunoSEQ multiplex PCR; the TCRdb copy retains only in-frame clones and omits some. From that table come the V and J calls and clone size; the DNA was used to work out D and trimming. The table lists hundreds of thousands of clones, about 87% of them singletons, with about 6% in the top ten.

The sequenced sample consisted of peripheral blood. The sequence derives from a man aged 55 to 70 who had recovered from COVID-19. The chain joins TRBV28 to TRBJ2-4, with 7 bases aligning to TRBD1. CDR3 sequence: CASSLLQGFAKNIQYF. CDR3 nucleotide sequence: TGTGCCAGCAGTTTATTACAGGGGTTTGCCAAAAACATTCAGTACTTC.